This T cell receptor beta chain was obtained from a study of shared clonotypes between healthy human individuals. Trimming removed 0 bases at V and 2 bases at J, with 7 bases between. CDR3 size: 14 residues. Germline V CDR1 and CDR2: MDHEN, SYDVKM. Measured with immunoSEQ multiplex PCR; TCRdb has only the in-frame clones, and not every one. This table holds millions of clones, just over 90% found once. This TCR was recovered from a man aged 18 to 29 in good health. The chain carries TRBV28 and TRBJ1-1; D call uncertain. The material sequenced was naive CD4+ T cells sorted from blood. Subset meaning: CD45RA+ positively selected. The CDR3 spells CASSLWVGNTEAFF. Written as DNA, the CDR3 is TGTGCCAGCAGTTTATGGGTTGGTAACACTGAAGCTTTCTTT.